This T cell receptor beta chain was identified in a study of cytomegalovirus exposure and HLA in healthy donors. Study background: From donors who were HLA-typed, an early data release held 70 million to 90 million unique TCRs.

60 Vbeta and 13 Jbeta primers were used in PCR. Clones were sequenced by immunoSEQ multiplex PCR, and TCRdb holds only the in-frame ones, with some missing. The sample consists of 140,000 to 150,000 clones, around 75% of them appearing once. The V segment lost 6 bases and the J segment 1 base; nucleotides outside the gene matches: 4. The CDR3 is 16 residues long. In germline, CDR1 is MRHNA, CDR2 SNTAGT. Study observations and caveats: In a later analysis, at a false discovery rate of 0.05, 16,951 TCR beta sequences matched HLA alleles. The dataset shows that most TCR sequences were rare, while some public TCRs occurred in many donors.

Notes on this clone: The target antigen is unknown.

The receptor was isolated from a man under 40 in good health and CMV-seronegative. The J gene is TRBJ1-4, the V gene TRBV6-4; 11 bases are a match to TRBD1. The sample was PBMCs. CDR3 in amino acids: CASRPDRGRTNEKLFF. The DNA of the CDR3 is TGTGCCAGCAGGCCGGACAGGGGGCGAACTAATGAAAAACTGTTTTTT.